These 8 T cell receptor beta chains were all obtained from the same sample, sequenced in a study of T cells after yellow fever vaccination. One entry per CDR3 protein, called by TCRdb with MiXCR from the 5' RACE reads. The table includes roughly 300,000 distinct CDR3 sequences, around 8.1% detected once. The source was PBMCs, collected 45 days after the first yellow fever vaccination. These TCRs come from a man between 18 and 29 years old who received the YFV17D yellow fever vaccine.

The genes are TRBV5-5 and TRBJ1-2, with D hard to call. The CDR3 has 12 amino acids. Germline values: CDR1 SGHKS, CDR2 YYEKEE (reference sequence). Trimming stripped 0 bases from V and 12 bases from J, with 12 bases between. The CDR3 is CASSLDSGRNTF. The CDR3, as DNA: TGTGCCAGCAGCTTGGACAGCGGGCGCAACACCTTC.

The chain is built from TRBV12-5 and TRBJ2-1, with 10 bases aligning to TRBD2. Germline V gene data show CDR1 as LGHNT and CDR2 as FRNRAP. Trimming removed 0 bases from V and 8 bases from J; junction bases left unmatched: 4. CDR3 length: 15 amino acids. In DNA, the CDR3 is TGTGCTAGTGGTTTGGTTCTAGCGGGGGTACATGAGCAGTTCTTC. Amino acid sequence: CASGLVLAGVHEQFF.

The V call is TRBV24-1, the J call TRBJ2-3; 7 bases agree with TRBD1. This CDR3 has 15 residues. V shed 3 bases and J 0 bases; nucleotides not matched to a gene: 2. From germline, CDR1 is KGHDR and CDR2 SFDVKD. The CDR3 DNA sequence: TGTGCCACCAGTGATATGACAGGGAGCACAGATACGCAGTATTTT. Its protein is CATSDMTGSTDTQYF.

A few counts support this clonotype. The chain links TRBV4-2 to TRBJ2-2; 8 bases align to TRBD2. V lost 3 bases, J lost 5 bases, and 8 bases stayed unmatched. From germline, CDR1 is LGHNA and CDR2 YNFKEQ. The length of the CDR3 is 16 residues. CDR3 nucleotide sequence: TGTGCCAGCAGCCAGGGCCCAGCGGGGGTAACCGGGGAGCTGTTTTTT. This sequence encodes CASSQGPAGVTGELFF.

The chain is built from TRBV13 and TRBJ1-4; no firm D call. The V gene's germline CDR1 is PRHDT and CDR2 FYEKMQ (reference sequence). This CDR3 spans 15 amino acids. The V gene lost 5 bases and the J gene lost 0 bases, with 10 bases spanning the gap. CDR3: CASSAVRTTNEKLFF. The DNA for the CDR3 is TGTGCCAGCAGCGCGGTCAGGACAACTAATGAAAAACTGTTTTTT.

This clonotype showed up just a few times. The chain has TRBV29-1 and TRBJ2-3; TRBD2 matches 7 bases. CDR3 size: 18 residues. Germline lookup yields CDR1 SQVTM and CDR2 ANQGSEA. V shed 0 bases, J shed 0 bases, and the junction held 12 bases outside the gene matches. Here the CDR3 reads CSVEDQAGRSPSTDTQYF. For the CDR3, the DNA is TGCAGCGTTGAAGATCAAGCGGGGCGATCTCCTAGCACAGATACGCAGTATTTT.

The sample holds many counts of this clonotype. The chain has TRBV7-2 and TRBJ1-2; D might be TRBD1 (5 bases). CDR3 size: 11 residues. Between the trimmed V and J ends, which lost 3 bases and 6 bases, there was a span of 5 bases. The germline V gene has CDR1 SGHTA and CDR2 FQGNSA. CDR3 bases: TGTGCCAGCAGCTTGGGGGATGGCTACACCTTC. This translates into CASSLGDGYTF.

This clonotype was counted a few times. The genes are TRBV4-3 and TRBJ1-6, with D possibly matching TRBD1 (6 bases). Germline V gene data show CDR1 as LGHNA and CDR2 as YSLEER. The CDR3 runs to 15 residues. V gave up 0 bases and J gave up 8 bases, with 11 bases separating them. CDR3: CASSQEVQGYSPLHF. CDR3 nucleotide sequence: TGCGCCAGCAGCCAAGAAGTCCAGGGGTATTCACCCCTCCACTTT.